The 24 T cell receptor beta chains in this list originate from one sample, sequenced in a study of blood T cell repertoires in COVID-19. TCRdb keeps only in-frame clones here, not all; method: immunoSEQ multiplex PCR. The table includes 140,000 to 150,000 clones, roughly 79% detected once. Sequencing was carried out using peripheral blood. These receptors were taken from a human donor with acute or convalescent COVID-19. The donor label of this sample is uncertain.

The J gene is TRBJ1-5, the V gene TRBV5-5, with 9 bases lining up with TRBD1. Trimming at V came to 4 bases and at J to 4 bases, leaving 6 bases not matched to a gene. CDR3 length: 15 residues. Germline CDR1 reads SGHKS; CDR2 reads YYEKEE (reference sequence). The CDR3 loop reads CASSVTGTGNQPQHF. CDR3 coding DNA: TGTGCCAGCAGCGTTACCGGGACAGGGAATCAGCCCCAGCATTTT.

This rearrangement joins TRBV3-1 (or the pseudogene TRBV3-2) to TRBJ1-1, with D perhaps matching TRBD1 (5 bases). Germline V CDR1 and CDR2: LGHDT, YNNKEL (reference sequence). The CDR3 spans 14 residues. V lost 0 bases to trimming and J lost 1 base, with 6 bases between them. CDR3 nucleotides: TGTGCCAGCAGCCAAGAGGGGCAGAACACTGAAGCTTTCTTT. It specifies CASSQEGQNTEAFF.

This clone was seen at least ten times. The chain uses TRBV19 and TRBJ2-2; 10 bases are shared with TRBD2. Per germline, CDR1 LNHDA and CDR2 SQIVND (reference sequence). Germline trimming cut 3 bases from V and 3 bases from J; bases unmatched to any gene: 7. The CDR3 is 17 residues long. CDR3 bases: TGTGCCAGTAGTATTGGAGCGGGGGGGCGACACACCGGGGAGCTGTTTTTT. Its translation: CASSIGAGGRHTGELFF. Full variable domain (missing parts from reference TRBV19 and TRBJ2-2): DGGITQSPKYLFRKEGQNVTLSCEQNLNHDAMYWYRQDPGQGLRLIYYSQIVNDFQKGDIAEGYSVSREKKESFPLTVTSAQKNPTAFYLCASSIGAGGRHTGELFFGEGSRLTVL.

The genes are TRBV5-6 and TRBJ2-1; D may be TRBD2 (6 bases). The CDR3 is 11 amino acids. Germline CDR1 is SGHDT and CDR2 is YYEEEE. The V gene lost 2 bases and the J gene lost 9 bases, with 6 bases spanning the gap. CDR3: CASSFGSEQFF. CDR3 in DNA: TGTGCCAGCAGCTTCGGGAGTGAGCAGTTCTTC.

This rearrangement joins TRBV2 to TRBJ1-5; D remains unclear. The V gene lost 5 bases and the J gene lost 2 bases, with 13 bases spanning the gap. CDR1 and CDR2 (germline): SNHLY, FYNNEI. The CDR3 is made up of 15 amino acids. This CDR3 is CASSMSGAGNQPQHF. CDR3 DNA sequence: TGTGCCAGCAGTATGTCGGGAGCAGGCAATCAGCCCCAGCATTTT.

V is TRBV19 and J is TRBJ1-1; TRBD1 matches 7 bases. Trimming took 6 bases from V and 0 from J; bases not matched to a gene: 10. The CDR3 is made up of 16 amino acids. Germline CDR1 is LNHDA and CDR2 is SQIVND (reference sequence). This CDR3 is CASRNTGQLLNTEAFF. The CDR3 DNA sequence: TGTGCCAGTAGGAATACGGGACAGCTATTGAACACTGAAGCTTTCTTT.

V and J are TRBV5-1 and TRBJ1-4, with TRBD1 as a possible D gene (5 bases). Trimming removed 0 bases at V and 0 bases at J, with 6 bases between. Per germline, CDR1 SGHRS and CDR2 YFSETQ. There are 15 residues in the CDR3. CDR3 protein: CASSLGQTTNEKLFF. In DNA form, the CDR3 reads TGCGCCAGCAGCTTGGGACAGACAACTAATGAAAAACTGTTTTTT.

This clone was recorded only once. J is TRBJ1-2 and V is TRBV25-1; D may be TRBD1 (5 bases). There are 14 residues in the CDR3. The V end lost 7 bases, the J end lost 8 bases, and 20 bases lay between the germline ends. Germline V gene data show CDR1 as MGHDK and CDR2 as SYGVNS. The CDR3 DNA sequence: TGTGCCAGCACGCCTTCGGGGGATTCGGGCGGCTACACCTTC. Its translation is CASTPSGDSGGYTF.

The chain employs TRBV27 and TRBJ1-1; D uncertain. The germline V gene encodes CDR1 MNHEY and CDR2 SMNVEV (reference sequence). The length of the CDR3 is 14 residues. V was cut by 3 bases and J by 0 bases, with 8 bases left in between. CDR3 in DNA: TGTGCCAGCAGTTTGACACTTCTGAACACTGAAGCTTTCTTT. Translating it yields CASSLTLLNTEAFF.

The rearrangement joins TRBV30 to TRBJ1-1, with 7 bases matching TRBD1. The V and J ends lost 7 bases and 5 bases, in that order; junction bases with no gene match: 4. There are 11 residues in the CDR3. Per germline, CDR1 GTSNPN and CDR2 SVGIG (reference sequence). The CDR3 DNA follows: TGTGCCTATTCAGGGGGTACTGAAGCTTTCTTT. As protein: CAYSGGTEAFF. Supplemented by reference TRBV30 and TRBJ1-1, the full variable domain reads SQTIHQWPATLVQPVGSPLSLECTVEGTSNPNLYWYRQAAGRGLQLLFYSVGIGQISSEVPQNLSASRPQDRQFILSSKKLLLSDSGFYLCAYSGGTEAFFGQGTRLTVV.

The table lists this clone with a count of one. The chain combines TRBV19 with TRBJ1-1; 9 bases align to TRBD1. The CDR3 has 15 residues. Looked up from germline, CDR1 is LNHDA and CDR2 is SQIVND (reference sequence). V gave up 5 bases and J gave up 5 bases; unmatched junction bases: 9. DNA of the CDR3: TGTGCCAGTAGTCCCCCGGGGACAGGGAGGACTGAAGCTTTCTTT. Its translation: CASSPPGTGRTEAFF.

As DNA, the CDR3 is TGTGCCACCAGTGATGGGACAGGGGAAACTGAAGCTTTCTTT. Translating gives CATSDGTGETEAFF. The chain joins TRBV24-1 to TRBJ1-1; 10 bases match TRBD1. Per germline, CDR1 KGHDR and CDR2 SFDVKD. The CDR3 contains 14 residues. Trimming at V came to 3 bases and at J to 5 bases, leaving 2 bases not matched to a gene.

This clone was detected only a few times. This chain uses TRBV24-1 with TRBJ2-1; 7 bases match TRBD2. The V segment lost 4 bases and the J segment 4 bases; nucleotides outside the gene matches: 9. This CDR3 spans 16 amino acids. Germline V gives CDR1 KGHDR, CDR2 SFDVKD. The CDR3 is CATSDSSAGYYNEQFF. DNA for the CDR3: TGTGCCACCAGTGACTCCTCAGCGGGGTATTACAATGAGCAGTTCTTC.

The rearrangement links TRBV6-5 to TRBJ1-2; 8 bases agree with TRBD1. The CDR3 spans 13 residues. V lost 6 bases and J lost 6; bases outside the gene matches: 6. From germline, CDR1 is MNHEY and CDR2 SVGAGI. The CDR3 reads CASSGTGDDGYTF. For the CDR3, the DNA is TGTGCCAGCAGCGGGACAGGAGACGATGGCTACACCTTC.

In the case of this clone: The same CDR3 is also encoded by other DNA sequences in this sample. V is TRBV3-1 (or the pseudogene TRBV3-2) and J is TRBJ1-5; maybe TRBD1 (5 bases). V was pared by 4 bases and J by 2 bases, with 9 bases between. Germline V lookup: CDR1 LGHDT, CDR2 YNNKEL (reference sequence). CDR3 length: 14 residues. The CDR3 region has the DNA TGTGCCAGCAGCCCACGGGGGGGCAATCAGCCCCAGCATTTT. It yields the protein CASSPRGGNQPQHF.

The rearrangement links TRBV5-1 to TRBJ2-2; weak D call: TRBD1 (6 bases). The CDR3 is made up of 16 amino acids. CDR1 and CDR2 (germline): SGHRS, YFSETQ. The ends were cut back, 0 bases at V and 3 bases at J, with 12 bases in the middle. CDR3 bases: TGCGCCAGCAGCTTGGTGGCAGGGGTGTACACCGGGGAGCTGTTTTTT. This codes for CASSLVAGVYTGELFF.

The chain joins TRBV9 to TRBJ1-1; D gene unclear. V was clipped by 2 bases and J by 4 bases, with 9 bases between them. The CDR3 totals 13 residues. Germline CDR1 reads SGDLS; CDR2 reads YYNGEE. DNA for the CDR3: TGTGCCAGCAGCGTGACGACTGGCACTGAAGCTTTCTTT. It translates to CASSVTTGTEAFF. Full variable domain (outside the CDR3, taken from reference TRBV9 and TRBJ1-1): DSGVTQTPKHLITATGQRVTLRCSPRSGDLSVYWYQQSLDQGLQFLIQYYNGEERAKGNILERFSAQQFPDLHSELNLSSLELGDSALYFCASSVTTGTEAFFGQGTRLTVV.

This clone was seen more than once but under ten times. The genes are TRBV5-1 and TRBJ1-1; a possible D gene is TRBD1 (5 bases). Germline V gene data show CDR1 as SGHRS and CDR2 as YFSETQ. CDR3 length equals 14 residues. V was pared by 4 bases and J by 6 bases, with 16 bases between. The CDR3 coding sequence is TGCGCCAGCAGCCCCGGCGGGGGGGTCCCTGAAGCTTTCTTT. It codes for CASSPGGGVPEAFF. The variable domain in full, completed from reference TRBV5-1 and TRBJ1-1, reads KAGVTQTPRYLIKTRGQQVTLSCSPISGHRSVSWYQQTPGQGLQFLFEYFSETQRNKGNFPGRFSGRQFSNSRSEMNVSTLELGDSALYLCASSPGGGVPEAFFGQGTRLTVV.

This clone has more than one count but fewer than ten. The chain couples TRBV5-1 to TRBJ1-5; D possibly corresponds to TRBD1 (6 bases). Between the trimmed V and J ends, which lost 0 bases and 4 bases, there was a span of 11 bases. The CDR3 is made up of 15 amino acids. The germline gives CDR1 SGHRS, CDR2 YFSETQ. Here the CDR3 DNA reads TGCGCCAGCAGCTTGGAAGGGGGGGTAAATCAGCCCCAGCATTTT. This sequence encodes CASSLEGGVNQPQHF.

In nucleotides, the CDR3 is TGTGCCAGCTGCTTATCCCGAAGGGGCAATGAGCAGTTCTTC. Translated: CASCLSRRGNEQFF. The chain is built from TRBV2 and TRBJ2-1, with D perhaps TRBD1 (5 bases). Germline V gene lookup returns CDR1 SNHLY and CDR2 FYNNEI. The CDR3 is 14 amino acids. Trimming took 8 bases from V and 6 from J, leaving 17 bases between them.

The chain has TRBV5-1 and TRBJ1-1, with D possibly TRBD1 on 6 matching bases. Per germline, CDR1 SGHRS and CDR2 YFSETQ. V was cut by 2 bases and J by 0 bases, with 8 bases left in between. The CDR3 is 14 amino acids. The CDR3 sequence is CASSFEGVNTEAFF. CDR3 sequence (DNA): TGCGCCAGCAGCTTCGAGGGGGTGAACACTGAAGCTTTCTTT. The variable domain in full, with the rest retrieved from reference TRBV5-1 and TRBJ1-1, is KAGVTQTPRYLIKTRGQQVTLSCSPISGHRSVSWYQQTPGQGLQFLFEYFSETQRNKGNFPGRFSGRQFSNSRSEMNVSTLELGDSALYLCASSFEGVNTEAFFGQGTRLTVV.

This clone was picked up one time. The chain is built from TRBV24-1 and TRBJ1-2; perhaps TRBD1 as D (6 bases). Per germline, CDR1 KGHDR and CDR2 SFDVKD. This CDR3 comprises 14 residues. Trimming removed 3 bases at V and 7 bases at J, with 14 bases between. The DNA for the CDR3 is TGTGCCACCAGTGATCAGGGACAATTTAGTGGCTACACCTTC. Translated, it gives CATSDQGQFSGYTF.

The chain combines TRBV24-1 with TRBJ1-2; tentative D call: TRBD1 (6 bases). The CDR3 consists of 14 residues. Trimming removed 2 bases at V and 8 bases at J, with 14 bases between. Looked up from germline, CDR1 is KGHDR and CDR2 is SFDVKD. This CDR3 reads CATSDYREDKGYTF. As DNA, the CDR3 is TGTGCCACCAGTGATTACAGGGAAGATAAGGGCTACACCTTC.

The chain uses TRBV6-6 and TRBJ1-5; no reliable D call. Looked up from germline, CDR1 is MNHNY and CDR2 is SVGAGI (reference sequence). The V end was cut by 9 bases, the J end by 0 bases, with 9 bases between. The length of the CDR3 is 13 residues. The CDR3: CASRLDSNQPQHF. The DNA for the CDR3 is TGTGCCAGTCGACTGGATAGCAATCAGCCCCAGCATTTT.